Shown below are 23 T cell receptor beta chains from a single sample sequenced in a study of control samples from healthy donors and cancer patients. TCRdb keeps only in-frame clones here, not all; method: immunoSEQ multiplex PCR. The table lists roughly 170,000 clones, around 94% of them singletons. Sample: blood. The receptors shown here come from a young woman in good health.

The gene calls are TRBV10-3 and TRBJ1-1, with D maybe TRBD1 (5 bases). CDR3 length: 13 residues. The V end lost 4 bases, the J end lost 3 bases, and 9 bases lay between the germline ends. Germline V gene data show CDR1 as ENHRY and CDR2 as SYGVKD. The CDR3 spells CAISGGRDTEAFF. The CDR3 bases are TGTGCCATCAGTGGGGGGAGGGACACTGAAGCTTTCTTT.

This clone was picked up one time. V is TRBV6-1 and J is TRBJ1-3, with unresolved D. The CDR3 loop spans 15 amino acids. CDR1 is MNHNS and CDR2 is SASEGT in the germline V gene. V was shortened by 4 bases and J by 2 bases, with 12 bases between the two germline ends. CDR3 DNA: TGTGCCAGCAGTGCAGCATGGGTAACTGGAAACACCATATATTTT. Its protein is CASSAAWVTGNTIYF.

The gene calls are TRBV24-1 and TRBJ1-1; no reliable D call. The CDR3 is made up of 15 amino acids. Germline V CDR1 and CDR2: KGHDR, SFDVKD. V gave up 10 bases and J gave up 0 bases, with 17 bases separating them. CDR3 loop: CATTNRTGLNTEAFF. CDR3 nucleotides: TGTGCCACTACTAACCGGACCGGGCTGAACACTGAAGCTTTCTTT.

This chain connects TRBV6-6 to TRBJ1-6, with no clear D. From germline, CDR1 is MNHNY and CDR2 SVGAGI (reference sequence). The CDR3 sequence is 14 residues long. The V gene lost 5 bases and the J gene lost 8 bases, with 13 bases spanning the gap. In DNA, the CDR3 is TGTGCCAGCAGTCGCCCCGGTACGGATTCACCCCTCCACTTT. Protein product: CASSRPGTDSPLHF.

The V and J genes are TRBV6-2 or TRBV6-3 and TRBJ1-6; tentative D call: TRBD1 (5 bases). Germline values: CDR1 MNHEY, CDR2 SVGEGT. This CDR3 comprises 13 residues. V lost 5 bases and J lost 10, with 12 bases in between. CDR3 sequence (DNA): TGTGCCAGCAGTGACCGACGGGACTCACCCCTCCACTTT. Amino acid sequence: CASSDRRDSPLHF.

J is TRBJ1-5 and V is TRBV24-1; D possibly corresponds to TRBD1 (6 bases). The CDR3 has 15 residues. V gave up 10 bases and J gave up 4 bases, with 19 bases separating them. From germline, CDR1 is KGHDR and CDR2 SFDVKD. CDR3: CATGETGALNQPQHF. CDR3 DNA sequence: TGTGCCACTGGGGAGACAGGAGCACTTAATCAGCCCCAGCATTTT.

As concerns this clone: One junction end does not reproduce the germline sequence, and a read error may be involved. This chain connects TRBV11-3 to TRBJ1-1, with a possible D match to TRBD1 (6 bases). The germline V gene encodes CDR1 SGHNT and CDR2 YENEEA. CDR3 length: 15 amino acids. The CDR3 DNA reads as TGTGCCAGCAGTTTAGGACAGTCGATGAACACTGAAGCTTTCTTT. Translating gives CASSLGQSMNTEAFF.

The chain employs TRBV4-3 and TRBJ2-3; D is perhaps TRBD2 (5 bases). With 0 bases removed from V and 8 bases from J, the gap between germline ends came to 9 bases. Germline-derived CDR1 and CDR2 are LGHNA and YSLEER. This CDR3 region has 13 residues. CDR3 coding DNA: TGCGCCAGCAGCCAAGATGGTCGGGGTACGCAGTATTTT. It yields the protein CASSQDGRGTQYF.

The chain is built from TRBV5-6 and TRBJ1-4; tentatively, D is TRBD1 (6 bases). CDR1 SGHDT and CDR2 YYEEEE come from the germline V gene. The CDR3 is made up of 16 amino acids. Trimming stripped 4 bases from V and 3 bases from J, with 16 bases between. The DNA for the CDR3 is TGTGCCAGCAGCCGAAGGGGGGACGGGGCTAATGAAAAACTGTTTTTT. This sequence encodes CASSRRGDGANEKLFF.

The chain couples TRBV14 to TRBJ2-1, with a weak D call TRBD2 (5 bases). The germline V and J ends were trimmed by 0 bases and 0 bases, with 9 bases remaining between them. The CDR3 extends over 16 amino acids. CDR1 and CDR2 (germline): SGHDN, FVKESK. The CDR3 DNA sequence: TGTGCCAGCAGCCAAGAGGCGGCGGGCTCCTACAATGAGCAGTTCTTC. As protein: CASSQEAAGSYNEQFF.

This chain links TRBV5-1 with TRBJ1-1; TRBD1 might be the D (6 bases). CDR1 and CDR2 (germline): SGHRS, YFSETQ. The CDR3 runs to 15 residues. V was cut by 4 bases and J by 8 bases, with 21 bases left in between. Here the CDR3 reads CASSINREFSSEAFF. In nucleotides, the CDR3 is TGCGCCAGCAGCATTAACAGGGAGTTTAGTTCGGAAGCTTTCTTT.

V is TRBV10-3 and J is TRBJ1-2; TRBD1 matches at 9 bases. Germline V CDR1 and CDR2: ENHRY, SYGVKD. V dropped 2 bases and J dropped 8; count of bases not matched to a gene: 6. The CDR3 is 14 amino acids. The CDR3 region is CAISERGQGEGYTF. CDR3 coding DNA: TGTGCCATCAGTGAGAGGGGACAGGGTGAAGGCTACACCTTC.

The chain joins TRBV11-2 to TRBJ2-7; D uncertain. This CDR3 contains 12 residues. The V end was cut by 5 bases, the J end by 4 bases, with 9 bases between. The germline gives CDR1 SGHAT, CDR2 FQNNGV. CDR3 sequence reads: CASSPQTYEQYF. The CDR3 nucleotides are TGTGCCAGCAGCCCCCAAACGTACGAGCAGTACTTC.

The chain joins TRBV9 to TRBJ2-1; no clear D. CDR3 length: 14 amino acids. The V gene's germline CDR1 is SGDLS and CDR2 YYNGEE. V lost 0 bases and J lost 6, with 10 bases in between. The CDR3 here is CASSVVSEINEQFF. The CDR3 DNA follows: TGTGCCAGCAGCGTAGTGTCGGAGATCAATGAGCAGTTCTTC.

The gene calls are TRBV6-5 and TRBJ1-3; D not certain. The CDR3 is made up of 15 amino acids. V was clipped by 2 bases and J by 4 bases, with 12 bases between them. The V gene's germline CDR1 is MNHEY and CDR2 SVGAGI. CDR3 nucleotides: TGTGCCAGCAGTTACGGCCGGGAAAGAGGAAACACCATATATTTT. It translates to CASSYGRERGNTIYF.

This rearrangement joins TRBV19 to TRBJ2-3, with 7 bases aligning to TRBD2. In germline, CDR1 is LNHDA, CDR2 SQIVND (reference sequence). This CDR3 comprises 17 residues. V was clipped by 8 bases and J by 0 bases; unmatched bases: 14. The CDR3 sequence is CASSRRSSGTSTDTQYF. CDR3 nucleotides: TGTGCCAGTTCGCGACGCTCAAGCGGGACTAGCACAGATACGCAGTATTTT.

The rearrangement uses TRBV19 and TRBJ1-1; D unresolved. The CDR3 is made up of 13 amino acids. V was clipped by 6 bases and J by 1 base, with 9 bases between them. Germline loops: CDR1 LNHDA, CDR2 SQIVND (reference sequence). CDR3 region: CASSPQKNTEAFF. The CDR3 coding sequence is TGTGCCAGTAGCCCCCAGAAGAACACTGAAGCTTTCTTT.

This chain connects TRBV6-6 to TRBJ2-1; D unresolved. CDR1 MNHNY and CDR2 SVGAGI come from the germline V gene (reference sequence). V was cut by 6 bases and J by 0 bases, with 15 bases left in between. The CDR3 has 16 residues. The CDR3 DNA sequence: TGTGCCAGCAGCCATGTTCGACCCCGCTCCTACAATGAGCAGTTCTTC. This translates into CASSHVRPRSYNEQFF.

V and J are TRBV3-1 (or the pseudogene TRBV3-2) and TRBJ1-5; D uncertain. Germline lookup yields CDR1 LGHDT and CDR2 YNNKEL (reference sequence). Between the trimmed V and J ends, which lost 3 bases and 4 bases, there was a span of 7 bases. The CDR3 consists of 13 residues. As DNA, the CDR3 is TGTGCCAGCAGCCAGCTCAGTAATCAGCCCCAGCATTTT. Its translation is CASSQLSNQPQHF.

The chain recombines TRBV28 with TRBJ2-1, with 10 bases that match TRBD2. V lost 1 base and J lost 0; bases outside the gene matches: 0. CDR1 is MDHEN and CDR2 is SYDVKM in the germline V gene. The CDR3 consists of 16 residues. The CDR3 loop reads CASSLLAGGSYNEQFF. Here the CDR3 DNA reads TGTGCCAGCAGTTTATTAGCGGGAGGCTCCTACAATGAGCAGTTCTTC.

V and J are TRBV5-4 and TRBJ2-1, with D unresolved. Germline CDR1 and CDR2: SGHNT and YYREEE (reference sequence). CDR3 length equals 13 residues. The germline V and J ends were trimmed by 2 bases and 5 bases, with 8 bases remaining between them. The CDR3 sequence is CASSFRQNNEQFF. In nucleotides, the CDR3 is TGTGCCAGCAGCTTCCGGCAGAACAATGAGCAGTTCTTC.

V usage is TRBV4-1 and J usage is TRBJ1-4; D might be TRBD1 (6 bases). Germline CDR1 MGHRA, CDR2 YSYEKL. Trimming took 3 bases from V and 3 from J, leaving 11 bases between them. This CDR3 region has 15 residues. The CDR3 protein is CASSHQGPPNEKLFF. The CDR3 region has the DNA TGCGCCAGCAGCCACCAGGGGCCGCCTAATGAAAAACTGTTTTTT.

This clone was seen just once. V and J are TRBV6-1 and TRBJ1-1, with D hard to call. The CDR3 has 16 residues. Trimming pared 1 base from V and 0 bases from J, leaving 12 bases between. Germline lookup yields CDR1 MNHNS and CDR2 SASEGT. The CDR3 DNA reads TGTGCCAGCAGTGAAGGCGATGGGAACATGAACACTGAAGCTTTCTTT. Translated, it gives CASSEGDGNMNTEAFF.